The rows below give T cell receptor beta chains drawn from one sample of a study of blood T cell repertoires in COVID-19. Assay: immunoSEQ multiplex PCR; the TCRdb copy retains only in-frame clones and omits some. The repertoire includes roughly 70,000 clones, about 70% of them detected once, and roughly a fifth sits in the top ten. Input material: peripheral blood. The receptors come from a man in his 60s with acute or convalescent COVID-19. The CDR3 runs from the conserved cysteine through the conserved F or W. D genes are given only for firm matches. A row's size may be missing; if present it is once, few, many or a size class.

v_call	j_call	clone_size	d_call	cdr3_nt	cdr3_aa
TRBV6-5	TRBJ1-2	NA	TRBD1	TGTGCCAGCAATTACAGGGGGTATGGCTACACCTTC	CASNYRGYGYTF
TRBV28	TRBJ2-1	NA	NA	TGTGCCAGCCCGGGACCGGGGGACAATGAGCAGTTCTTC	CASPGPGDNEQFF
TRBV19	TRBJ2-5	NA	TRBD1	TGTGCCAGTAGGAGGACAGGGATCGGGGCCAGCGGGGAGACCCAGTACTTC	CASRRTGIGASGETQYF
TRBV24-1	TRBJ1-2	NA	NA	TGTGCCACCCAGGACAGCAGTAACTATGGCTACACCTTC	CATQDSSNYGYTF
TRBV6-5	TRBJ2-5	NA	TRBD2	TGTGCCAGCACCTGGGGGGGGGACCAAGAGACCCAGTACTTC	CASTWGGDQETQYF
TRBV11-3	TRBJ2-5	NA	NA	TGTGCCAGCAGCTTACTAAGTGGAGAGACCCAGTACTTC	CASSLLSGETQYF
TRBV5-1	TRBJ2-5	NA	TRBD2	TGCGCCAGCAGCTTGGCGACTAGCGGGGGGCCCGTTCAAGAGACCCAGTACTTC	CASSLATSGGPVQETQYF
TRBV28	TRBJ1-1	NA	NA	TGTGCCAGCAGTTTAATCAGCGGACCAGAAGCTTTCTTT	CASSLISGPEAFF
TRBV6-4	TRBJ2-4	NA	TRBD1	TGTGCCAGCATTAACCGGGACAGGGGAAACATTCAGTACTTC	CASINRDRGNIQYF
TRBV3-1/TRBV3-2	TRBJ2-3	NA	NA	TGTGCCAGCAGCCACCGGACAAGCGAAACCGGCACAGATACGCAGTATTTT	CASSHRTSETGTDTQYF
TRBV7-2	TRBJ2-3	NA	NA	TGTGCCAGCAGCTTCCTTTCTAGCACAGATACGCAGTATTTT	CASSFLSSTDTQYF
TRBV30	TRBJ1-6	NA	TRBD1	TGTGCCTGGAGGACAGGGGGAGATTCACCCCTCCACTTT	CAWRTGGDSPLHF
TRBV15	TRBJ1-3	once	TRBD1	TGTGCCACCAGCAGGGGACAGTCCCGCTCTGGAAACACCATATATTTT	CATSRGQSRSGNTIYF
TRBV6-1	TRBJ2-1	NA	TRBD2	TGTGCCAGCAGTGCCCGACTAGCGGGAGGGCTCTTCTCCTACAATGAGCAGTTCTTC	CASSARLAGGLFSYNEQFF
TRBV18	TRBJ1-1	few	TRBD1	TGTGCCAGCTCACAGACAGGGAATACTGAAGCTTTCTTT	CASSQTGNTEAFF
TRBV3-1/TRBV3-2	TRBJ2-3	few	TRBD2	TGTGCCAGCAGCCAAGATCTTAGGCGGGGGGGAACAGATACGCAGTATTTT	CASSQDLRRGGTDTQYF
TRBV7-2	TRBJ2-4	NA	TRBD2	TGTGCCAGCAGTCCGACTAGCGGGGGAAGCATTCAGTACTTC	CASSPTSGGSIQYF
TRBV11-2	TRBJ2-2	NA	NA	TGTGCCAGCAGCTTGGGCGGAGGGCAGGGGGGCGACACCGGGGAGCTGTTTTTT	CASSLGGGQGGDTGELFF
TRBV28	TRBJ1-2	NA	TRBD1	TGTGCCAGCAGTGCCCAGATACAGGGGGAAAGTTATGGCTACACCTTC	CASSAQIQGESYGYTF
TRBV28	TRBJ2-1	NA	NA	TGTGCCAGCAGTTCGGAGGAGGGTGAGCAGTTCTTC	CASSSEEGEQFF
TRBV29-1	TRBJ2-7	NA	TRBD2	TGCAGCGTCCTGGGACTAGCGGGAGGGAACTCCTACGAGCAGTACTTC	CSVLGLAGGNSYEQYF
TRBV11-2	TRBJ2-2	many	TRBD1	TGTGCCAGCGGACAGGGGGCCACCGGGGAGCTGTTTTTT	CASGQGATGELFF
TRBV5-1	TRBJ1-4	NA	NA	TGCGCCAGCAGCTTGGCGTTTAATGAAAAACTGTTTTTT	CASSLAFNEKLFF
TRBV19	TRBJ1-5	few	NA	TGTGCCAGTACTCTGGAGGTTAATCAGCCCCAGCATTTT	CASTLEVNQPQHF
TRBV9	TRBJ2-7	few	NA	TGTGCCAGCAGCGTAGATTGGACAAGCTCCTACGAGCAGTACTTC	CASSVDWTSSYEQYF
TRBV5-8	TRBJ1-5	many	NA	TGTGCCAGCAGCAAACGACCCAGGGACAATCAGCCCCAGCATTTT	CASSKRPRDNQPQHF
TRBV5-1	TRBJ1-1	NA	NA	TGCGCCAGCTCGGCGGTGGACACTGAAGCTTTCTTT	CASSAVDTEAFF
TRBV7-3	TRBJ2-1	few	NA	TGTGCCAGCAGCTTAAGCGGGACCTACAATGAGCAGTTCTTC	CASSLSGTYNEQFF
TRBV7-9	TRBJ2-7	few	TRBD2	TGTGCCAGCAGCTTGGGGACTAGCGGGAGTCAAAACGAGCAGTACTTC	CASSLGTSGSQNEQYF
TRBV7-8	TRBJ2-1	few	NA	TGTGCCAGCAGCTTAGAGGGGGGGGCGGGATACAATGAGCAGTTCTTC	CASSLEGGAGYNEQFF
TRBV25-1	TRBJ2-2	NA	NA	TGTGCCAGCAGGGGCCCTGCGGGGGCCATACCGGGGCTGTTTTTT	CASRGPAGAIPGLFF
TRBV18	TRBJ1-6	NA	TRBD1	TGTGCCAGCTCCCGCGACAGGGGCTATAATTCACCCCTCCACTTT	CASSRDRGYNSPLHF
TRBV19	TRBJ2-7	few	TRBD1	TGTGCCAGTAGTTCGGGACAGGGGGCCACCTACGAGCAGTACTTC	CASSSGQGATYEQYF
TRBV30	TRBJ2-1	NA	TRBD2	TGTGCCCGAGCGGGAGGAGGGAATGAGCAGTTCTTC	CARAGGGNEQFF
TRBV5-6	TRBJ1-2	NA	NA	TGTGCCAGCAGCCCCCTCGTTGGGGGCAGCTATGGCTACACCTTC	CASSPLVGGSYGYTF
TRBV13	TRBJ2-1	NA	NA	TGTGCCAGCAGCTTAGGCCAGAATTTGGGCCGTGAGCAGTTCTTC	CASSLGQNLGREQFF
TRBV27	TRBJ2-1	NA	TRBD1	TGTGCCAGCAGCCCGACAGGGCAAACTTACAATGAGCAGTTCTTC	CASSPTGQTYNEQFF
TRBV13	TRBJ1-2	NA	NA	TGTGCCAGCAGCCTGGGGCGCGGTGGCTACACCTTC	CASSLGRGGYTF
TRBV20-1	TRBJ2-7	NA	TRBD2	TGCAGTGCTAGTCCGGGAGGGCCAGAAGAGCAGTACTTC	CSASPGGPEEQYF
TRBV2	TRBJ2-3	NA	NA	TGTGCCAGCAGCCTCCTAAGCGTTCCCGATACGCAGTATTTT	CASSLLSVPDTQYF
TRBV25-1	TRBJ2-3	NA	NA	TGTGCCAGCAGTATACAGGAAGGAGATACGCAGTATTTT	CASSIQEGDTQYF
TRBV19	TRBJ1-4	NA	NA	TGTGCCAGTAGTATAGTTGTTGTTAGGGGCGACGATGAAAAACTGTTTTTT	CASSIVVVRGDDEKLFF
TRBV13	TRBJ1-6	NA	NA	TGTGCCAGCAGCTTGCAGGTACATTCACCCCTCCACTTT	CASSLQVHSPLHF
TRBV7-9	TRBJ2-7	NA	NA	TGTGCCAGCAGCTTAAGGCAGGGGATCGAGTACTTC	CASSLRQGIEYF
TRBV19	TRBJ1-1	many	NA	TGTGCCAGTATTAAGCGGCGTGGCACTGAAGCTTTCTTT	CASIKRRGTEAFF
TRBV30	TRBJ1-2	NA	TRBD1	TGTGCCTGGAGTTCGGGACAGGGCTATGGCTACACCTTC	CAWSSGQGYGYTF
TRBV25-1	TRBJ2-1	many	TRBD2	TGTGCCAGCAGTTACTGGACTAGCGGGAGAGAGCAGTTCTTC	CASSYWTSGREQFF
TRBV7-9	TRBJ1-4	NA	TRBD1	TGTGCCAGCAGCCCGGGACAGCAAAATGAAAAACTGTTTTTT	CASSPGQQNEKLFF
TRBV9	TRBJ2-2	NA	NA	TGTGCCAGCAGCGTAGCCCCGAGCCCGACCGGGGAGCTGTTTTTT	CASSVAPSPTGELFF
TRBV6-5	TRBJ2-1	NA	NA	TGTGCCAGCAGTAGGGGGAATGAGCAGTTCTTC	CASSRGNEQFF
TRBV6-6	TRBJ2-1	NA	TRBD1	TGTGCCAGCAGTTACGGGACAGGGGTTAAGGATGAGCAGTTCTTC	CASSYGTGVKDEQFF
TRBV5-8	TRBJ2-7	few	NA	TGTGCCAGCAGCTCCGGGAGCCTCTACGAGCAGTACTTC	CASSSGSLYEQYF
TRBV10-3	TRBJ2-1	NA	NA	TGTGCCATCAGTGAGTCTGCGTCTAGCGCGTACAATGAGCAGTTCTTC	CAISESASSAYNEQFF
TRBV19	TRBJ1-3	NA	NA	TGTGCCAGTAGTACCGACAGGAGCTCTGGAAACACCATATATTTT	CASSTDRSSGNTIYF
TRBV5-1	TRBJ2-3	NA	NA	TGCGCCAGCAGCCCCGGACTTAGCACAGATACGCAGTATTTT	CASSPGLSTDTQYF
TRBV4-2	TRBJ2-3	NA	NA	TGTGCCAGCAGCCAAGGGTTAGGGACTGCCACAGATACGCAGTATTTT	CASSQGLGTATDTQYF
TRBV13	TRBJ2-4	NA	TRBD2	TGTGCCAGCAGCTTAGGCTGGGGGACTAGTTTATCTATTCAGTACTTC	CASSLGWGTSLSIQYF